This TCR beta chain was sequenced for a study of cytomegalovirus exposure and HLA in healthy donors. Regarding the study as a whole: The authors assumed roughly uniform sequencing depth across donors for presence/absence analyses.

Worth noting for this clone: Its target is unknown.

Unrecorded immune exposure was likely among donors, who were nominally healthy when sampled. Germline assignment: CDR1 SGHTA and CDR2 FQGNSA. CDR3 size: 14 residues. With 5 bases removed from V and 3 bases from J, the gap between germline ends came to 12 bases. Amplification used 60 Vbeta primers and 13 Jbeta primers. Assay: immunoSEQ multiplex PCR; the TCRdb copy retains only in-frame clones and omits some. The sample includes roughly 150,000 clones, roughly 84% of them seen just once. This chain uses TRBV7-2 with TRBJ2-3; the D gene is possibly TRBD1 (6 bases). The receptor comes from a man in his thirties or forties in good health and CMV-seropositive. Sequenced input: PBMCs. The CDR3 region is CASSRRRGTDTQYF. As DNA, the CDR3 is TGTGCCAGCAGCCGCCGCAGGGGAACAGATACGCAGTATTTT.